Reported below is one T cell receptor beta chain. This specimen comes from a study of cytomegalovirus exposure and HLA in healthy donors. The V and J ends lost 2 bases and 2 bases, in that order; junction bases with no gene match: 6. The CDR3 is 15 residues long. CDR1 is MNHEY, CDR2 SVGAGI, per germline. Amplification used 60 Vbeta primers and 13 Jbeta primers. Generated by immunoSEQ multiplex PCR, the TCRdb table keeps only in-frame clones and is missing some. Of approximately 100,000 clones in the sample, 69% were seen once. This chain joins TRBV6-5 and TRBJ2-7; 7 nucleotides match TRBD1. The clonotype originates from a woman in her seventies in good health and CMV-seropositive. Sample: PBMCs. CDR3 residues: CASSYTTGTAYEQYF. CDR3 nucleotide sequence: TGTGCCAGCAGTTACACCACCGGGACAGCCTACGAGCAGTACTTC.